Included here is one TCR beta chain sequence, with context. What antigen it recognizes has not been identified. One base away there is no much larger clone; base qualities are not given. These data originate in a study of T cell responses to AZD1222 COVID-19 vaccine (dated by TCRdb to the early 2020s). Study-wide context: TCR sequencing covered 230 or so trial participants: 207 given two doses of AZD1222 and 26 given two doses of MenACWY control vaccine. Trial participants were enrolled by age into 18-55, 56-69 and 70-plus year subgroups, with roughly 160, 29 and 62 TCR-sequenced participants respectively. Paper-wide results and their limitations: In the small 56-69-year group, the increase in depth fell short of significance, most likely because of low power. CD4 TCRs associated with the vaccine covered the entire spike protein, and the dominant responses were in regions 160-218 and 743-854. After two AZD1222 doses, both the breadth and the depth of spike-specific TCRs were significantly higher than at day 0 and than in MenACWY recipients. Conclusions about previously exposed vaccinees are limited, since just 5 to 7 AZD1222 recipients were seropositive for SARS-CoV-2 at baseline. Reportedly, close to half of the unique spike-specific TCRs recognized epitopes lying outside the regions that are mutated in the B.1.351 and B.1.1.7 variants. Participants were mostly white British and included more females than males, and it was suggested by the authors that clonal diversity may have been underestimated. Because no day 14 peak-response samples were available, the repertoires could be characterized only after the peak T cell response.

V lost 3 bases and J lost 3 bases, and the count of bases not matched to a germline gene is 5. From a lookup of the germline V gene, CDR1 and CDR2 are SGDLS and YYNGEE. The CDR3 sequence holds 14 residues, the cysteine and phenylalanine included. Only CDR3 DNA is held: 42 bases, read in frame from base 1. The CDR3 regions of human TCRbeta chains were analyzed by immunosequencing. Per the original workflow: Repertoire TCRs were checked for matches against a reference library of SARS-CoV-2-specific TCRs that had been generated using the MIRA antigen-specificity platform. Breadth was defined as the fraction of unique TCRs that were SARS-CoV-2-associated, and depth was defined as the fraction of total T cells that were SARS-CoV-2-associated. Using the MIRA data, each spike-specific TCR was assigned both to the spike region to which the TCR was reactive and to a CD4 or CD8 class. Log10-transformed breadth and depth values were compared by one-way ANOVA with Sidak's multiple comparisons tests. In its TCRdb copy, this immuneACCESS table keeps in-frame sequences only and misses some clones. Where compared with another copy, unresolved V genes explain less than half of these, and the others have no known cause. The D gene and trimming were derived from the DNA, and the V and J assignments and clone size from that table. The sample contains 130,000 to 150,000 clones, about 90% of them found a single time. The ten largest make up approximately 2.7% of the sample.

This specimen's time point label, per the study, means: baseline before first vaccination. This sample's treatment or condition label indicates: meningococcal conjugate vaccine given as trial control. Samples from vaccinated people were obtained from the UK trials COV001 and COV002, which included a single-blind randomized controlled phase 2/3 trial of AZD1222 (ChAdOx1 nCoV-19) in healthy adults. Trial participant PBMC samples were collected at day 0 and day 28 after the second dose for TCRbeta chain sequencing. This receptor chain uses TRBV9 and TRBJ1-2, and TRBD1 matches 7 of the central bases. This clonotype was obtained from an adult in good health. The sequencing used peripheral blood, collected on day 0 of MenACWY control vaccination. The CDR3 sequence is CASSAGTGDYGYTF. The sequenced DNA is TGTGCCAGCAGCGCGGGAACAGGGGACTATGGCTACACCTTC. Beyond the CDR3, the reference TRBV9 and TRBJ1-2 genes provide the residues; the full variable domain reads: DSGVTQTPKHLITATGQRVTLRCSPRSGDLSVYWYQQSLDQGLQFLIQYYNGEERAKGNILERFSAQQFPDLHSELNLSSLELGDSALYFCASSAGTGDYGYTFGSGTRLTVV.